This T cell receptor (beta chain) stems from a study of vaccination effects on CD4 cells after COVID-19. This clone was seen more than once but under ten times. Its target is unknown. Germline CDR1 is SGHRS and CDR2 is YFSETQ. This CDR3 spans 15 amino acids. J lost 0 bases, V lost 1 base, and 1 base had no gene match. Study observations and caveats: Limitations: small convalescent group and missing early post-infection timepoints. Clones from infection and from vaccination both contracted markedly late after vaccination.

Prior to sequencing, the ViraFEST assay stimulated PBMC with viral peptide pools, which expanded the antigen-specific CD4+ T cells. CD4+ T cells were isolated after approximately 10 days of culture. The vaccine recipients had no prior SARS-CoV-2 infection, with negative nucleocapsid antibodies. Peptides at about 10 ug/ml and IL-2 at about 10 IU/ml were added to 2 million or so PBMC per well. At days 3 and 7, half of the medium was exchanged for IL-2 medium. Profiling relied on immunoSEQ multiplex PCR, and the TCRdb table lists in-frame clones only, not all of them. The data contain approximately 20,000 clones, 60% to 75% of them singletons.

The origin of this receptor is a human donor who received a COVID-19 vaccine. The sequenced sample was CD4+ T cells from PBMCs cultured with HCoV-NL63 spike peptides, obtained before COVID-19 vaccination. The chain has TRBV5-1 and TRBJ2-1; 7 positions agree with TRBD1. The CDR3 protein is CASSLTGDSYNEQFF. The CDR3 bases are TGCGCCAGCAGCTTGACAGGGGACTCCTACAATGAGCAGTTCTTC.